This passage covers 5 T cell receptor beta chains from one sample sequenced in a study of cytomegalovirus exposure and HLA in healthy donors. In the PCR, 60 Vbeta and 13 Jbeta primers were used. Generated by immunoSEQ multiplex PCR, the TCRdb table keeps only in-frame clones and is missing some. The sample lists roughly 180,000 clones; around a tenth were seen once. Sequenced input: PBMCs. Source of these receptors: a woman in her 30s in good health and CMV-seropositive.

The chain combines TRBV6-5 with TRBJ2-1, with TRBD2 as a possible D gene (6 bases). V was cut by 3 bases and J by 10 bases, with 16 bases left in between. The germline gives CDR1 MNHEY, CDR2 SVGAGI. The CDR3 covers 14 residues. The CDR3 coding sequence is TGTGCCAGCAGTTATGGCGGAGCGGGTCCGGAGCAGTTCTTC. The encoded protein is CASSYGGAGPEQFF.

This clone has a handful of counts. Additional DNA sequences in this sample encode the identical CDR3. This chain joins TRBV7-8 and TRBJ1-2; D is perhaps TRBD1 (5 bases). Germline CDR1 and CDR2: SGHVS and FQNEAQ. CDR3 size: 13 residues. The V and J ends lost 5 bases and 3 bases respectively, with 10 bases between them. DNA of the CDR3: TGTGCCAGCAGCCTCGGCAGGGACTATGGCTACACCTTC. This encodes CASSLGRDYGYTF.

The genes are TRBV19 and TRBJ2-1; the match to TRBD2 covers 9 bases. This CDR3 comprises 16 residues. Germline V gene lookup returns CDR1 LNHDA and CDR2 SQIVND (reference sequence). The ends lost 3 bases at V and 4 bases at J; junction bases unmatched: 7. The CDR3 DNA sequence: TGTGCCAGTAGTATTGAAAGCGGGAGGATTTACAATGAGCAGTTCTTC. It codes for CASSIESGRIYNEQFF.

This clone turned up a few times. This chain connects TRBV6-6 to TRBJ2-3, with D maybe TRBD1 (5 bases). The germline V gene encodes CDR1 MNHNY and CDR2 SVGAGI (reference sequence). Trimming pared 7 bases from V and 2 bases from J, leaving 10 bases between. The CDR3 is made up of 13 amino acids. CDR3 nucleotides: TGTGCCAGCATGGGGCAGTACACAGATACGCAGTATTTT. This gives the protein CASMGQYTDTQYF.

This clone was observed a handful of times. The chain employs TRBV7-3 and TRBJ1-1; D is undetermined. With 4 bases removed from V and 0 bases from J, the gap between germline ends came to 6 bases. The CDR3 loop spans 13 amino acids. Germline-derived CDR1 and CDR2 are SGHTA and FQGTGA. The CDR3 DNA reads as TGTGCCAGCAGCTCCGGGATGAACACTGAAGCTTTCTTT. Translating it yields CASSSGMNTEAFF.